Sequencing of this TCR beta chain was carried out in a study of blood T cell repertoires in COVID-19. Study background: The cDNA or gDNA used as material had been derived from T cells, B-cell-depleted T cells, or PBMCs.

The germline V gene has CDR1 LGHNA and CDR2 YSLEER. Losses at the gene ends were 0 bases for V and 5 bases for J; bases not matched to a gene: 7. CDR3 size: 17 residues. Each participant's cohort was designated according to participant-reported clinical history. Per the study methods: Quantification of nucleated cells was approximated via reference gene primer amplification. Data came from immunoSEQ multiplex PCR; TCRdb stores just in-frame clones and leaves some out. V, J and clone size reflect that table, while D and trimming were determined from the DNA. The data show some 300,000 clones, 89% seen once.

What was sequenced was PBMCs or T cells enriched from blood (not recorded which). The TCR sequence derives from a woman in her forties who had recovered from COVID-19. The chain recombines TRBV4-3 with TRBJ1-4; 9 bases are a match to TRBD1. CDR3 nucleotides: TGCGCCAGCAGCCAAGATATTAGGGGGACAGGGAATGAAAAACTGTTTTTT. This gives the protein CASSQDIRGTGNEKLFF.